This T cell receptor (beta chain) was obtained from a study of shared clonotypes between healthy human individuals. Study summary: A couple of women and three men aged 18 to 49 served as donors.

The study ran the assay at deep level. The genomic DNA of each subset was split evenly across several immunoSEQ plates. Replicate PCRs run on unsorted PBMC used approximately 300 ng DNA, which was approximately 30,000 T cell genomes. Clones were sequenced by immunoSEQ multiplex PCR, and TCRdb holds only the in-frame ones, with some missing. The sample contains fewer than 550,000 clones, roughly 85% of which appear only once. Germline loops: CDR1 SGHRS, CDR2 YFSETQ. V was shortened by 2 bases and J by 7 bases, with 12 bases between the two germline ends. The CDR3 is 13 residues long. Sequenced material: PBMCs. This TCR came from a woman in her thirties or forties in good health. Some clones in this sample may be carry-over from other donors' samples. V gene TRBV5-1 combines with J gene TRBJ1-1; D not certain. CDR3 amino acids: CASSLEGGDEAFF. CDR3 DNA sequence: TGCGCCAGCAGCTTAGAGGGTGGGGATGAAGCTTTCTTT.